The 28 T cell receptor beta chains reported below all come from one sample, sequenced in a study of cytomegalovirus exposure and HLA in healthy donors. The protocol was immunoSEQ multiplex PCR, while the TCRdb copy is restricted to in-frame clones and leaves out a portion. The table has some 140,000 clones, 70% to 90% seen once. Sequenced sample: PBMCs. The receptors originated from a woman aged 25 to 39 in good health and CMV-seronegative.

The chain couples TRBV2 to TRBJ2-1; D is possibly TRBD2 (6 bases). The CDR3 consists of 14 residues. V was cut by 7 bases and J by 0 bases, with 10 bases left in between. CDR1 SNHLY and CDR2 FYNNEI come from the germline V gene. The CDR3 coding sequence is TGTGCCAGCAAGGGCGGGGTCTCCTACAATGAGCAGTTCTTC. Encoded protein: CASKGGVSYNEQFF. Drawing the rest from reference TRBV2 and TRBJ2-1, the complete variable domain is EPEVTQTPSHQVTQMGQEVILRCVPISNHLYFYWYRQILGQKVEFLVSFYNNEISEKSEIFDDQFSVERPDGSNFTLKIRSTKLEDSAMYFCASKGGVSYNEQFFGPGTRLTVL.

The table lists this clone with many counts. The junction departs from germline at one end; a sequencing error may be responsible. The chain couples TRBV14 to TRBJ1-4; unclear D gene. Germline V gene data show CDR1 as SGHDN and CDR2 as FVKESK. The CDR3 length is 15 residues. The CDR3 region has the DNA TGTGCCAGCAGCCAAGGGGCAGGTCCTAACGAAAAACTGTTTTTT. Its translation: CASSQGAGPNEKLFF. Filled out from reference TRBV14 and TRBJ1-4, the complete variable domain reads EAGVTQFPSHSVIEKGQTVTLRCDPISGHDNLYWYRRVMGKEIKFLLHFVKESKQDESGMPNNRFLAERTGGTYSTLKVQPAELEDSGVYFCASSQGAGPNEKLFFGSGTQLSVL.

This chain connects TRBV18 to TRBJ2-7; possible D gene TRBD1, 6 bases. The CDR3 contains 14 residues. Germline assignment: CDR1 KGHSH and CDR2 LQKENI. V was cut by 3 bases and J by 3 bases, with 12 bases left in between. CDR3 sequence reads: CASSPTPGDYEQYF. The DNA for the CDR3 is TGTGCCAGCTCACCCACACCAGGGGACTACGAGCAGTACTTC.

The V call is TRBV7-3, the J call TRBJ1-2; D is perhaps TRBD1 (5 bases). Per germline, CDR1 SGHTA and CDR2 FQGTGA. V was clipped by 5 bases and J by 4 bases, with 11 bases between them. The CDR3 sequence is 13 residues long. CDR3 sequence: CASSLAGGYGYTF. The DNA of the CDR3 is TGTGCCAGCAGCCTAGCCGGGGGCTATGGCTACACCTTC.

CDR3: CASSTGGAGNTIYF. The CDR3 DNA sequence: TGTGCCAGCAGCACCGGGGGGGCTGGAAACACCATATATTTT. V is TRBV11-2 and J is TRBJ1-3; tentatively, D is TRBD1 (5 bases). The germline CDR1 and CDR2 sequences are SGHAT and FQNNGV. Trimming stripped 5 bases from V and 2 bases from J, with 10 bases between. CDR3 length: 14 amino acids.

CDR3 sequence: CASSRSRGIAEAFF. Written as DNA, the CDR3 is TGTGCCAGTAGTCGCTCGAGGGGGATCGCTGAAGCTTTCTTT. The chain links TRBV19 to TRBJ1-1; maybe TRBD1 (6 bases). Germline V gene data show CDR1 as LNHDA and CDR2 as SQIVND (reference sequence). Trimming shortened V by 5 bases and J by 6 bases, and 16 bases separated the two germline ends. This CDR3 is 14 amino acids long.

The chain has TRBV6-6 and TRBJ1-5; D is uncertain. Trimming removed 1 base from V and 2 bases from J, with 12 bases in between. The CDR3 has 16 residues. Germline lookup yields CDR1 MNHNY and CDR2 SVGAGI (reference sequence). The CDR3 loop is CASSYLGGLGNQPQHF. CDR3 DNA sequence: TGTGCCAGCAGTTACTTGGGAGGTCTCGGCAATCAGCCCCAGCATTTT.

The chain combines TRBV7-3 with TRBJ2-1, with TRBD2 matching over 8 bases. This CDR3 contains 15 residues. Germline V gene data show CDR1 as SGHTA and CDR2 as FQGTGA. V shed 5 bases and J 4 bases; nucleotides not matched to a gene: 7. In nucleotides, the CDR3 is TGTGCCAGCAGCATCGGGACTAGTAATTACAATGAGCAGTTCTTC. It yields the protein CASSIGTSNYNEQFF.

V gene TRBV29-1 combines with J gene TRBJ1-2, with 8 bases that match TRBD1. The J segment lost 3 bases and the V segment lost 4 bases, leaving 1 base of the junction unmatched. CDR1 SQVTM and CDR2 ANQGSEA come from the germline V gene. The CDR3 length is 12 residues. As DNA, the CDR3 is TGCAGCGTTGCAGGGGGCGACTATGGCTACACCTTC. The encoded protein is CSVAGGDYGYTF.

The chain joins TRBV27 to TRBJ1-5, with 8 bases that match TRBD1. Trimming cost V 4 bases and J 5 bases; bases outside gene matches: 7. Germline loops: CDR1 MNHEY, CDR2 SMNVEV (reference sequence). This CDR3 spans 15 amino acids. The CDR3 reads CASSYRQGRDQPQHF. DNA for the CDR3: TGTGCCAGCAGTTATAGACAGGGGAGGGATCAGCCCCAGCATTTT.

The CDR3 DNA reads as TGTGCCAGTAGTATTTACAGGCTTGACTATGGCTACACCTTC. It specifies CASSIYRLDYGYTF. This chain links TRBV19 with TRBJ1-2; D possibly corresponds to TRBD1 (5 bases). Trimming stripped 3 bases from V and 3 bases from J, with 11 bases between. The germline gives CDR1 LNHDA, CDR2 SQIVND (reference sequence). CDR3 size: 14 residues.

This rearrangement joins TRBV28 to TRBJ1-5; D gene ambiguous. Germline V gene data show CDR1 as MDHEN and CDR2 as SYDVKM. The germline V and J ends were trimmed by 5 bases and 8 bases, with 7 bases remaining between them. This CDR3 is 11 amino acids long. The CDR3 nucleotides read TGTGCCAGCAGTCCTTCTAAGCCCCAGCATTTT. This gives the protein CASSPSKPQHF. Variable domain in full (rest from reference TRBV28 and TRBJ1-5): DVKVTQSSRYLVKRTGEKVFLECVQDMDHENMFWYRQDPGLGLRLIYFSYDVKMKEKGDIPEGYSVSREKKERFSLILESASTNQTSMYLCASSPSKPQHFGDGTRLSIL.

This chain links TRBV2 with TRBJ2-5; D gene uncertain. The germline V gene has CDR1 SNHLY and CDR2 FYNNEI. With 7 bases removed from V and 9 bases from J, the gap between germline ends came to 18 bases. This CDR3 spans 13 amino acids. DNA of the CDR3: TGTGCCAGCAAGTTAGACTTGTTCTGGGCCCAGTACTTC. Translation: CASKLDLFWAQYF.

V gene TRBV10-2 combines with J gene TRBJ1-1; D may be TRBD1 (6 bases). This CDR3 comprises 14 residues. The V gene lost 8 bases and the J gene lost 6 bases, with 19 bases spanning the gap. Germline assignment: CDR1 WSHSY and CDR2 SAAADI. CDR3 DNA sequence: TGCGCCAGCTCGAGGGAGGGGGGGTCGCCTGAAGCTTTCTTT. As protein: CASSREGGSPEAFF.

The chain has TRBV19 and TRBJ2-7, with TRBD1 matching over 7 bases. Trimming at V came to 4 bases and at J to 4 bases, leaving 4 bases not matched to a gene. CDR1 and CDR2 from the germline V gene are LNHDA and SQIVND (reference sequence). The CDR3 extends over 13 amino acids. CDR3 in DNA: TGTGCCAGTAGTAAGGGGGCCGGTTACGAGCAGTACTTC. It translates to CASSKGAGYEQYF. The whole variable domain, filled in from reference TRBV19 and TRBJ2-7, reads DGGITQSPKYLFRKEGQNVTLSCEQNLNHDAMYWYRQDPGQGLRLIYYSQIVNDFQKGDIAEGYSVSREKKESFPLTVTSAQKNPTAFYLCASSKGAGYEQYFGPGTRLTVT.

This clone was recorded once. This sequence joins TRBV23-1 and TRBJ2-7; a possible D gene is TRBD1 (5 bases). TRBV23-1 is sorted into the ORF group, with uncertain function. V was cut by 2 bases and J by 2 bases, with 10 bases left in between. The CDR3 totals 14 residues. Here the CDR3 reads CASSQAQGAYEQYF. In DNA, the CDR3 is TGCGCCAGCAGTCAAGCTCAAGGGGCCTACGAGCAGTACTTC.

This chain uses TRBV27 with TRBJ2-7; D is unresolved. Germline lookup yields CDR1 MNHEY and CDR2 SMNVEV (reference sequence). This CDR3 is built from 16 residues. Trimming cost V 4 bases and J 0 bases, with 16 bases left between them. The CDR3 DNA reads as TGTGCCAGCAGTTGGTCCGCCGGTGAGAGCTCCTACGAGCAGTACTTC. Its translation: CASSWSAGESSYEQYF.

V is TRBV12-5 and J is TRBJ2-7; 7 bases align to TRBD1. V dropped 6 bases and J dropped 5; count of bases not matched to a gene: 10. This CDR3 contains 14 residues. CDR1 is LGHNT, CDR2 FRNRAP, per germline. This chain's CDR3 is CASGPGQLVNEQYF. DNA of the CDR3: TGTGCTAGTGGACCGGGACAGTTAGTCAACGAGCAGTACTTC.

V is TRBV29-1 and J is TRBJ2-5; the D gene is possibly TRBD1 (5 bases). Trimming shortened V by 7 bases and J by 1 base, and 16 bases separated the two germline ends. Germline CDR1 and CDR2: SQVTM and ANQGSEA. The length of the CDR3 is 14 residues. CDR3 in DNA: TGCAGCGGGGGCCTGAGGAACCCCCAAGAGACCCAGTACTTC. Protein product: CSGGLRNPQETQYF.

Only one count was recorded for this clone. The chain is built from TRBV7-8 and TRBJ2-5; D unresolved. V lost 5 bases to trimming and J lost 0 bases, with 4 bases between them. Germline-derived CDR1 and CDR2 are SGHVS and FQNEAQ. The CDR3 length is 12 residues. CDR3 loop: CASSPYQETQYF. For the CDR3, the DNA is TGTGCCAGCAGCCCGTACCAAGAGACCCAGTACTTC. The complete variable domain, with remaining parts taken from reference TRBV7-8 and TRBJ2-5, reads GAGVSQSPRYKVAKRGQDVALRCDPISGHVSLFWYQQALGQGPEFLTYFQNEAQLDKSGLPSDRFFAERPEGSVSTLKIQRTQQEDSAVYLCASSPYQETQYFGPGTRLLVL.

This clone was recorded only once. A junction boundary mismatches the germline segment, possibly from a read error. The CDR3 reads CASREDSPGYTF. As DNA, the CDR3 is TGTGCCAGCAGGGAAGACAGTCCCGGCTACACCTTC. The chain employs TRBV2 and TRBJ1-2, with D tentatively TRBD1 (5 bases). Germline V lookup: CDR1 SNHLY, CDR2 FYNNEI. The CDR3 is 12 amino acids.

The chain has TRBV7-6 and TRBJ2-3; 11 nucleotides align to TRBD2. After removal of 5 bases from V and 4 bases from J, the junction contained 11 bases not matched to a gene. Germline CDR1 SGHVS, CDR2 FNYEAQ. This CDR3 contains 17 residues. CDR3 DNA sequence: TGTGCCAGCAGCCCCCGGGTTAGCGGGGGGGGATCAGATACGCAGTATTTT. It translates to CASSPRVSGGGSDTQYF.

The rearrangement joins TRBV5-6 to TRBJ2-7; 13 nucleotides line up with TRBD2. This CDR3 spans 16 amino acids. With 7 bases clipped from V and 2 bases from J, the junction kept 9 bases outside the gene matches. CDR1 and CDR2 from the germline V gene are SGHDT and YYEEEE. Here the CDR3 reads CASQGLAGPFTYEQYF. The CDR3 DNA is TGTGCCAGCCAGGGACTAGCGGGGCCCTTCACCTACGAGCAGTACTTC. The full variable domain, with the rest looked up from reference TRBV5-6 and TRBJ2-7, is DAGVTQSPTHLIKTRGQQVTLRCSPKSGHDTVSWYQQALGQGPQFIFQYYEEEERQRGNFPDRFSGHQFPNYSSELNVNALLLGDSALYLCASQGLAGPFTYEQYFGPGTRLTVT.

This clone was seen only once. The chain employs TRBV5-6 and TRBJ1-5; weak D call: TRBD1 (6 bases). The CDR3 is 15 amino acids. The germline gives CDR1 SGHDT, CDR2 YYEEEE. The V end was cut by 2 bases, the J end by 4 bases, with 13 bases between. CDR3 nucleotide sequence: TGTGCCAGCAGCTTTGGGGGGGCGCGAAATCAGCCCCAGCATTTT. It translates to CASSFGGARNQPQHF.

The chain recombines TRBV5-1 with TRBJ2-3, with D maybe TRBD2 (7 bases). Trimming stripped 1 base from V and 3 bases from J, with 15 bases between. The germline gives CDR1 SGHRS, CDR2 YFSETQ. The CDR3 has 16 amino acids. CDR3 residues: CASSLIRGGGTDTQYF. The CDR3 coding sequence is TGCGCCAGCAGCTTGATTAGGGGGGGCGGGACAGATACGCAGTATTTT.

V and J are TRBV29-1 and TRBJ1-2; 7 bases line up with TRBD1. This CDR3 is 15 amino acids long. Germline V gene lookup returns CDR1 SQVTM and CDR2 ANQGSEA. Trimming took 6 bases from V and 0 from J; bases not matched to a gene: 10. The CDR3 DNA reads TGCAGCGTACCTAGGACAGGATCGTCTAACTATGGCTACACCTTC. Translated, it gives CSVPRTGSSNYGYTF.

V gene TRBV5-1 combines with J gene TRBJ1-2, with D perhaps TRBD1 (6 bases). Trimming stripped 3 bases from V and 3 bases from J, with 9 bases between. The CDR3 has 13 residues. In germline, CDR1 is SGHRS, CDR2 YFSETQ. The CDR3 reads CASSYSGDYGYTF. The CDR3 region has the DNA TGCGCCAGCAGCTACTCAGGGGACTATGGCTACACCTTC.

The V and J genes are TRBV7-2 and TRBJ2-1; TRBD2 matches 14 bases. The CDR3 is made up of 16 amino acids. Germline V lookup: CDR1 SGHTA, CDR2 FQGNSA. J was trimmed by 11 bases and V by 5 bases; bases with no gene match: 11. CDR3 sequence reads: CASSPSRLAGGSQQFF. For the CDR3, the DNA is TGTGCCAGCAGCCCTAGCCGACTAGCGGGGGGGAGTCAGCAGTTCTTC.